This T cell receptor beta chain came from a study of T cells in Graves' hyperthyroidism and ophthalmopathy. RNA transcripts served as the template for amplifying TCR beta CDR3 regions. The TCR CDR3 was amplified in a first-round RT-PCR using the HTBI primer set. TCRdb used MiXCR to reprocess the multiplex PCR reads, holding one entry per CDR3 protein. This sample has roughly 500,000 distinct CDR3 sequences, with about 46% found just once. Germline V CDR1 and CDR2: SEHNR, FQNEAQ (reference sequence). The CDR3 loop spans 19 amino acids. The study's findings and limits: Ophthalmopathy, which appeared later, was predicted by the model a median about 5.9 months before onset. Through a model of 13 V-J features, ophthalmopathy was separated from stable hyperthyroidism.

A word on this clonotype: Its antigen remains unidentified. A read error may explain this, as a much larger clone is one base away.

Sequenced sample: peripheral blood or thyroid tissue (not recorded which). The clonotype was recovered from an adult woman with Graves' disease, either hyperthyroidism or ophthalmopathy (not recorded which). The V call is TRBV7-9, the J call TRBJ2-6; tentatively, D is TRBD1 or TRBD2 (5 bases each). CDR3 sequence reads: CASSYHRDAAYSGANVLTF. The CDR3 DNA follows: TGCGCCAGCAGCTACCACCGGGACGCCGCCTACTCTGGGGCCAACGTCCTGACTTTC.